This is a list of T cell receptor beta chains from one sample in a study of Ad26.COV2.S vaccination and SARS-CoV-2 variants. Generated by immunoSEQ multiplex PCR, the TCRdb table keeps only in-frame clones and is missing some. The table records a few hundred thousand clones, roughly 88% of them present only once. The specimen comprised peripheral blood, sampled in a trial of Ad26.COV2.S vaccine versus placebo. These receptors originate from a person between 18 and 65 years old who received the Ad26.COV2.S COVID-19 vaccine or a placebo. Both conserved end residues are part of each CDR3. Fields, in order: CDR3 protein, CDR3 DNA, clone size, V gene, D gene, J gene. D genes are given only for firm matches. Only part of the rows carry a size: once, few, many, or a class if the clone is expanded.

CASSLVPGGEQYF	TGTGCCAGCAGCTTAGTGCCGGGGGGCGAGCAGTACTTC	NA	TRBV11-3	TRBD2	TRBJ2-7
CASSTRANYGYTF	TGTGCCAGCAGCACAAGAGCTAACTATGGCTACACCTTC	NA	TRBV6-5	NA	TRBJ1-2
CASSLAGTRGEKLFF	TGTGCCAGCAGCTTGGCCGGGACCCGGGGAGAAAAACTGTTTTTT	NA	TRBV7-6	NA	TRBJ1-4
CASSFGTGGMNTEAFF	TGTGCCAGCAGCTTTGGGACAGGGGGTATGAACACTGAAGCTTTCTTT	NA	TRBV7-8	TRBD1	TRBJ1-1
CASSPGGSGTDTQYF	TGCGCCAGCAGCCCCGGTGGCAGCGGCACAGATACGCAGTATTTT	NA	TRBV4-1	NA	TRBJ2-3
CASGSGAGKDVGELFF	TGTGCTAGTGGTTCCGGAGCGGGGAAGGATGTCGGGGAGCTGTTTTTT	NA	TRBV12-5	TRBD2	TRBJ2-2
CASSQAPQRDTQYF	TGTGCCAGCAGCCAGGCACCACAGAGGGATACGCAGTATTTT	NA	TRBV11-2	NA	TRBJ2-3
CASSKELAYNSPLHF	TGTGCCAGCAGCAAGGAGTTGGCTTATAATTCACCCCTCCACTTT	NA	TRBV6-4	NA	TRBJ1-6
CASSLGQGLETQYF	TGTGCCAGCAGCTTGGGACAGGGCTTGGAGACCCAGTACTTC	NA	TRBV5-4	TRBD1	TRBJ2-5
CASSLGRVRGYTF	TGTGCCAGCAGCTTAGGCAGAGTCAGGGGCTACACCTTC	few	TRBV11-2	NA	TRBJ1-2
CASSLEARAKNIQYF	TGCGCCAGCAGCTTGGAAGCGAGGGCCAAAAACATTCAGTACTTC	NA	TRBV5-1	NA	TRBJ2-4
CASSLGWAGHSTDTQYF	TGTGCCAGCAGCTTAGGATGGGCAGGCCACAGCACAGATACGCAGTATTTT	NA	TRBV7-6	NA	TRBJ2-3
CAWTQKPGTGETDTQYF	TGTGCCTGGACCCAGAAGCCCGGGACAGGGGAAACAGATACGCAGTATTTT	NA	TRBV30	TRBD1	TRBJ2-3
CASSQGGQGMGYEQYF	TGCGCCAGCAGCCAAGGCGGACAGGGGATGGGTTACGAGCAGTACTTC	NA	TRBV4-1	TRBD1	TRBJ2-7
CASSYARGGSYEQYF	TGTGCCAGCAGCTATGCGCGAGGGGGCTCCTACGAGCAGTACTTC	NA	TRBV7-2	NA	TRBJ2-7
CASRTSGGPYNEQFF	TGTGCCAGCAGGACTAGCGGGGGTCCCTACAATGAGCAGTTCTTC	NA	TRBV7-8	TRBD2	TRBJ2-1
CASSLGGPRTQYF	TGTGCCAGCAGCTTAGGTGGGCCGAGGACGCAGTATTTT	NA	TRBV7-9	NA	TRBJ2-3
CASSFQGGYEQYF	TGTGCCAGCAGTTTTCAGGGAGGGTACGAGCAGTACTTC	NA	TRBV12-3/TRBV12-4	TRBD2	TRBJ2-7